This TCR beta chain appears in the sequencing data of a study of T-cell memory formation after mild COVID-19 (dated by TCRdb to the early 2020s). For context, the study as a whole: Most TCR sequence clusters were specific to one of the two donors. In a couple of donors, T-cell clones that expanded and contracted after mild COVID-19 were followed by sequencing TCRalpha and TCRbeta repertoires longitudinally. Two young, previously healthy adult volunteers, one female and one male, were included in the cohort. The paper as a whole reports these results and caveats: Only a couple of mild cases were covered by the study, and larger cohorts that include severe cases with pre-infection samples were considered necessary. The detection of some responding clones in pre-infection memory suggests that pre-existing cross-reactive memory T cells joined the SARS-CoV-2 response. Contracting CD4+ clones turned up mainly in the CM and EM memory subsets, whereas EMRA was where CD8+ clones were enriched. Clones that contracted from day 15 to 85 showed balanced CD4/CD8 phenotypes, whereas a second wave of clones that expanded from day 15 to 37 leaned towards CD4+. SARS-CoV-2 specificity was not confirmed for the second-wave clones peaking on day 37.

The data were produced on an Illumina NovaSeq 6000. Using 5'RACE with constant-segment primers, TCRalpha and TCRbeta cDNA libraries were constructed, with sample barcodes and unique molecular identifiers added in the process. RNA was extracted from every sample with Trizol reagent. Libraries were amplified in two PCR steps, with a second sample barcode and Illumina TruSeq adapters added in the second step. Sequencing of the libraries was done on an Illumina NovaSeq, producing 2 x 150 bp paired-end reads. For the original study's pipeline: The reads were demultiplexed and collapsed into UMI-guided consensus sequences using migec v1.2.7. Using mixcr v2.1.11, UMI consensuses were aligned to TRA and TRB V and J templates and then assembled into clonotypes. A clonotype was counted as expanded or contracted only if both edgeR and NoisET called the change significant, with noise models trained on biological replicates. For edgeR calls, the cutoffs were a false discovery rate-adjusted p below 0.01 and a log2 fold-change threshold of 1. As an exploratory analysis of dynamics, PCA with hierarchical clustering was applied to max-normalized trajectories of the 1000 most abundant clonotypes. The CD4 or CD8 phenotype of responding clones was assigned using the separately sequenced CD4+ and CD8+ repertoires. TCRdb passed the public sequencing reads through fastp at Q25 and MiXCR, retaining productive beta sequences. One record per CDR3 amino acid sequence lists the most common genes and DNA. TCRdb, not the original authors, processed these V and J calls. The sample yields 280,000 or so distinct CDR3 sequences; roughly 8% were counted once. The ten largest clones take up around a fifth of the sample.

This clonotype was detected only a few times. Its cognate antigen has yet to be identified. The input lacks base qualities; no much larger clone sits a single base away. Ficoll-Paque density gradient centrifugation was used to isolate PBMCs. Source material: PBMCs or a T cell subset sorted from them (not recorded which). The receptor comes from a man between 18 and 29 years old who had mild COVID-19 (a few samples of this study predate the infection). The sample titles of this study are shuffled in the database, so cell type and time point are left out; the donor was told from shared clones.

The DNA is as follows: TGTGCCAGCAGTACTTTTAGCGGGGCCACAGATACGCAGTATTTT. This yields the protein CASSTFSGATDTQYF. This sequence uses TRBV12-3 or TRBV12-4 and TRBJ2-3; the junction holds 8 bases that match TRBD2. V is pruned by 5 bases and J by 2 bases, leaving 6 bases of the junction without a gene match. From the cysteine through the phenylalanine, the CDR3 covers 15 amino acids. Only CDR3 DNA is held: 45 bases, read in frame from base 1.